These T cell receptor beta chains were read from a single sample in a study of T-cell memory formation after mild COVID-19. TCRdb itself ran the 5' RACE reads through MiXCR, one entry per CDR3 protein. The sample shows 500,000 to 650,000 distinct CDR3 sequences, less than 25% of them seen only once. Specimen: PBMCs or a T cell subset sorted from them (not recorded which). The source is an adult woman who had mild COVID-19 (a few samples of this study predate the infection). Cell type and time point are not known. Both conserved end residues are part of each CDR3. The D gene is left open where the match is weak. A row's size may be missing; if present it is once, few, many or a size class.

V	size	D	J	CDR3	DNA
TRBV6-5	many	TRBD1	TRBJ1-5	CASSYSGQGNQPQHF	TGTGCCAGCAGTTACTCGGGACAGGGGAATCAGCCCCAGCATTTT
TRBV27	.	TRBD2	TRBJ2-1	CASTLKELAGGSSYNEQFF	TGTGCCAGCACCTTGAAGGAACTAGCGGGAGGGAGTTCCTACAATGAGCAGTTCTTC
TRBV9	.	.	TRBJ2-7	CASSWCEQYF	TGTGCCAGCTCTTGGTGCGAGCAGTACTTC
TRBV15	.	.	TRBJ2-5	CATSALEGGEGETQYF	TGTGCCACCAGCGCCCTCGAGGGGGGGGAGGGGGAGACCCAGTACTTC
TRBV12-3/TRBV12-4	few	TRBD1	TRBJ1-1	CASSLVGQGATEAFF	TGTGCCAGCAGTTTAGTGGGACAGGGTGCCACTGAAGCTTTCTTT
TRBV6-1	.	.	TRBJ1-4	CASSDPGSGEKLFF	TGTGCCAGCAGTGATCCAGGGTCGGGTGAAAAACTGTTTTTT
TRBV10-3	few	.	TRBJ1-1	CAISESENTEAFF	TGTGCCATCAGTGAGTCTGAGAACACTGAAGCTTTCTTT
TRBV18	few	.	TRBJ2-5	CASSPPQPVETQYF	TGTGCCAGCTCACCGCCCCAGCCCGTGGAGACCCAGTACTTC
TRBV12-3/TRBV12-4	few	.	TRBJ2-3	CASSLVGFPDTQYF	TGTGCCAGCAGCCTCGTCGGCTTTCCGGATACGCAGTATTTT
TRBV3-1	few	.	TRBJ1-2	CASSQDWVRNYGYTF	TGTGCCAGCAGCCAAGATTGGGTTAGGAACTATGGCTACACCTTC
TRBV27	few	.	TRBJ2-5	CASSLGTRFSQETQYF	TGTGCCAGCAGTTTAGGAACTAGGTTTTCTCAAGAGACCCAGTACTTC
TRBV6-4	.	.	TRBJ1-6	CASSDVGHYNSPLHF	TGTGCCAGCAGTGACGTGGGACACTATAATTCACCCCTCCACTTT
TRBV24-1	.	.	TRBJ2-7	CATSGVRRAGEETEQYF	TGTGCCACCAGTGGGGTTCGCAGGGCAGGGGAGGAAACGGAGCAGTACTTC
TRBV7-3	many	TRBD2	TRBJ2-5	CASSFGLGGTQYF	TGTGCCAGCAGCTTTGGACTAGGAGGGACCCAGTACTTC
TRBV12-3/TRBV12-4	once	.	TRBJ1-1	CASSSQAMNTEAFF	TGTGCCAGCAGTTCACAGGCAATGAACACTGAAGCTTTCTTT
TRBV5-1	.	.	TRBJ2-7	CASSFRGRNEQYF	TGCGCCAGCAGCTTCAGGGGTCGGAACGAGCAGTACTTC
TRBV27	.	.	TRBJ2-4	CASSLVGAKNIQYF	TGTGCCAGCAGTTTGGTAGGGGCCAAAAACATTCAGTACTTC
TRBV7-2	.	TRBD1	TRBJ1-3	CASSPDRGFGNTIYF	TGTGCCAGCAGCCCGGACAGGGGGTTCGGAAACACCATATATTTT
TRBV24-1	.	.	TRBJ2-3	CATSDLPGPSTDTQYF	TGTGCCACCAGTGATTTGCCAGGGCCTAGCACAGATACGCAGTATTTT
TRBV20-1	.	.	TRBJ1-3	CSARGTPKVYSGNTIYF	TGCAGTGCTAGAGGGACTCCGAAGGTGTACTCTGGAAACACCATATATTTT
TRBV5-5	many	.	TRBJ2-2	CASSLILQNTGELFF	TGTGCCAGCAGCTTGATTTTGCAGAACACCGGGGAGCTGTTTTTT
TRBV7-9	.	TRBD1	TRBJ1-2	CASSEYRTGGDYGYTF	TGTGCCAGCAGCGAGTACCGGACAGGGGGCGACTATGGCTACACCTTC
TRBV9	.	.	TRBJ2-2	CASTHYSEGHTGELFF	TGTGCCAGCACGCACTATTCCGAGGGTCACACCGGGGAGCTGTTTTTT
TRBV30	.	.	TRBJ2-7	CAWSVQGAYEQYF	TGTGCCTGGAGTGTACAAGGGGCCTACGAGCAGTACTTC
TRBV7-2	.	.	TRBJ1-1	CASSLGWGGNTEAFF	TGTGCCAGCAGCCTCGGCTGGGGAGGGAACACTGAAGCTTTCTTT
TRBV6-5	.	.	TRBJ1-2	CASSYGRRDYGYTF	TGTGCCAGCAGTTACGGACGCCGCGACTATGGCTACACCTTC
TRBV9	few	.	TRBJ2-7	CASSPGAGTSYEQYF	TGTGCCAGCAGCCCGGGCGCAGGAACCTCCTACGAGCAGTACTTC